A single sample is the source of the 2 T cell receptor beta chains below, sequenced in a study of blood T cells in healthy people across ages. Together with a sample-barcoded 5' primer, a J-beta primer mix was included in a second PCR lasting about 7 to 12 cycles. TCRdb reanalysed the 5' RACE reads using MiXCR and keeps one entry per CDR3 protein. The data show hundreds of thousands of distinct CDR3 sequences, with around 26% seen just once and 17% held by the top ten. The specimen sequenced was blood. All receptors come from an elderly woman in good health.

On this clonotype: A much larger clonotype is one base distant, so this may be a read error. This chain joins TRBV14 and TRBJ2-7; D is uncertain. The V end was cut by 5 bases, the J end by 12 bases, with 14 bases between. CDR1 and CDR2 from the germline V gene are SGHDN and FVKESK. The CDR3 covers 11 residues. CDR3 amino acids: CASSSPRPRYF. In DNA form, the CDR3 reads TGTGCCAGCAGCTCTCCGAGGCCTAGGTACTTC.

In its sample, this clonotype was seen many times. V is TRBV5-1 and J is TRBJ2-1; D is perhaps TRBD2 (5 bases). V lost 3 bases and J lost 0, with 10 bases in between. Germline assignment: CDR1 SGHRS and CDR2 YFSETQ. The CDR3 is 15 residues long. CDR3 sequence: CASSSGLDSYNEQFF. CDR3 bases: TGCGCCAGCAGCTCGGGATTAGACTCCTACAATGAGCAGTTCTTC.